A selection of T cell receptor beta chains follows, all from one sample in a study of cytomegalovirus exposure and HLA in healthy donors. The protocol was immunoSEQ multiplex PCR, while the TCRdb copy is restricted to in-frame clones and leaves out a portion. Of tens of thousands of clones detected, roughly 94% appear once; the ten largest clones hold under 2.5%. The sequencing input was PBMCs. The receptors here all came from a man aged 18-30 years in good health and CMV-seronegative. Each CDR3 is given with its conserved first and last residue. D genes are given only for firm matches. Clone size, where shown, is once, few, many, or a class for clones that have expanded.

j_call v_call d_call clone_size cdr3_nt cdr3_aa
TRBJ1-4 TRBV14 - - TGTGCCAGCAGCCTACTTGGCTGGGGCTATGAAAAACTGTTTTTT CASSLLGWGYEKLFF
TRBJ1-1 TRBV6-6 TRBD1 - TGTGCCAGCAGTTACGCCGCCAGGGGGGCTGAAGCTTTCTTT CASSYAARGAEAFF
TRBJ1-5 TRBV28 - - TGTGCCAGCAGCTACGGGATCTATAGCAATCAGCCCCAGCATTTT CASSYGIYSNQPQHF
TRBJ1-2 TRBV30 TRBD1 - TGTGCCTGGAGGGGGGACAGGGAAATATTAAACTATGGCTACACCTTC CAWRGDREILNYGYTF
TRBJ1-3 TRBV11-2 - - TGTGCCAGCAGCTTAGACAGGGAAAACACCATATATTTT CASSLDRENTIYF
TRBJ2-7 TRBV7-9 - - TGTGCCAGCAGCATTTCTAGCCTCGCCATTTCGGAGCAGTACTTC CASSISSLAISEQYF
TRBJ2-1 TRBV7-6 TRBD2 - TGTGCCAGCAGACCACTAGCGGGCTACAATGAGCAGTTCTTC CASRPLAGYNEQFF
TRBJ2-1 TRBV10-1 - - TGCGCCAGCAGTCAGGGGGGTGGTGAGCAGTTCTTC CASSQGGGEQFF
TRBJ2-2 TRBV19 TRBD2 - TGTGCCAGTAGTATATGGGGACTAGCCCTATCAGGGGAGCTGTTTTTT CASSIWGLALSGELFF
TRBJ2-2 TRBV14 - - TGTGCCAGCAGCCTAAATCTCTCCGGGGAGCTGTTTTTT CASSLNLSGELFF
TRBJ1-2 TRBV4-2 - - TGTGCCAGCAGCCAAGGGGGAGGGGTTCTAATCGGCTACACCTTC CASSQGGGVLIGYTF
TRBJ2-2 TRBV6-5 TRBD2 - TGTGCCAGCAGTTATGGGGGAGGGACGAACACCGGGGAGCTGTTTTTT CASSYGGGTNTGELFF
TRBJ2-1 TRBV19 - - TGTGCCAGTAGTACGACGACAATGGCTGTGAACAATGAGCAGTTCTTC CASSTTTMAVNNEQFF
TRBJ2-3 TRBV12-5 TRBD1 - TGTGCTAGTGGTTTGCGGACAGGGTTAGATACGCAGTATTTT CASGLRTGLDTQYF
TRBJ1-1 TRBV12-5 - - TGTGCTAGTGGTTTGGTACAGAACAGGGTGGACACTGAAGCTTTCTTT CASGLVQNRVDTEAFF
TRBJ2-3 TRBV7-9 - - TGTGCCAGCAGCTTATCGTCTATCTCAGGCGGAGGGCAGTATTTT CASSLSSISGGGQYF
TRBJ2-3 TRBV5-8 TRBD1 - TGTGCCAGCAGCTTACAGGGGAGCACAGATACGCAGTATTTT CASSLQGSTDTQYF
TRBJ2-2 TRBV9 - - TGTGCCAGCAGCGTAGAGGGGGGGCCGAACACCGGGGAGCTGTTTTTT CASSVEGGPNTGELFF
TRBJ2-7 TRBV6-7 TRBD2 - TGTGCCAGCAGTTACAACGGACTAGCTTACGAGCAGTACTTC CASSYNGLAYEQYF
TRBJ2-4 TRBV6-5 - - TGTGCCAGCAGTTACTCCGGGAACGGAAACATTCAGTACTTC CASSYSGNGNIQYF
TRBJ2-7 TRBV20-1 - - TGCAGTGCTAGAGATCATCCGGGGCAGTACTTC CSARDHPGQYF
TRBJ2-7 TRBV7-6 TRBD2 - TGTGCCAGCAGCAAAAGTAGCGGGCTCTCCTACGAGCAGTACTTC CASSKSSGLSYEQYF
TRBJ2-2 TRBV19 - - TGTGCCAGTACCCGGGACATCGGAAACACCGGGGAGCTGTTTTTT CASTRDIGNTGELFF
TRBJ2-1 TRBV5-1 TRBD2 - TGCGCCAGCAGCTTGGGACTAGCGAGCCTCTACAATGAGCAGTTCTTC CASSLGLASLYNEQFF
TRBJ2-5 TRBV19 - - TGTGCCAGTAGTATAGTTCCAGGGGTCTTACAAGAGACCCAGTACTTC CASSIVPGVLQETQYF
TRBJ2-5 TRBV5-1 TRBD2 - TGCGCCAGCAGTAGGGTAGCGGGAGTGGGAGAGACCCAGTACTTC CASSRVAGVGETQYF
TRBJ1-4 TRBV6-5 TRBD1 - TGTGCCAGCAGTTACCCGGCGGGACAGGGACGCGAAAAACTGTTTTTT CASSYPAGQGREKLFF
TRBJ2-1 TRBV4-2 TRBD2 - TGTGCCAGCAGCCAAGAAGCGGGAGGTCTTGAGCAGTTCTTC CASSQEAGGLEQFF
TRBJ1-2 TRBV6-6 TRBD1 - TGTGCCAGCAGTTCGGGACAGTTCTATGGCTACACCTTC CASSSGQFYGYTF
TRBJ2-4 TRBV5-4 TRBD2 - TGTGCCAGCAGCCCTGGACTAGCGGGAGGAAGTATAGAAAACATTCAGTACTTC CASSPGLAGGSIENIQYF
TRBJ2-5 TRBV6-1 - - TGTGCCAGCAGTGAACTGACACGCCCCCAAGAGACCCAGTACTTC CASSELTRPQETQYF
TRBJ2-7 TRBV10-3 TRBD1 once TGTGCCACCCTTGGACAGGGCACCTACGAGCAGTACTTC CATLGQGTYEQYF
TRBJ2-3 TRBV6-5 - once TGTGCCAGCAGTTACTCGGCAATCCCAGATACGCAGTATTTT CASSYSAIPDTQYF
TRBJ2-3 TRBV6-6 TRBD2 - TGTGCCAGCAATGGACTAGCGGGAAGTACAACAGATACGCAGTATTTT CASNGLAGSTTDTQYF
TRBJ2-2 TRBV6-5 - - TGTGCCAGCAGTACTAGCCGGGACTTTCCCGGGGAGCTGTTTTTT CASSTSRDFPGELFF
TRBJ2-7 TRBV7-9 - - TGTGCCAGCAGCATCAGGGGATCTAACGAGCAGTACTTC CASSIRGSNEQYF
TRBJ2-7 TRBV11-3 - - TGTGCCAGCAGCCAGGGGTCCGGCAACTCCTACGAGCAGTACTTC CASSQGSGNSYEQYF
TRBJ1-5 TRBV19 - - TGTGCCAGTAGTGCGAGCATCTCAAGCAATCAGCCCCAGCATTTT CASSASISSNQPQHF
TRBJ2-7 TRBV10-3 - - TGTGCCATCAGTGAACCGGGAACGGACGAGCAGTACTTC CAISEPGTDEQYF
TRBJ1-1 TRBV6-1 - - TGTGCCAGCATGCGGGGGCTCACTGAAGCTTTCTTT CASMRGLTEAFF
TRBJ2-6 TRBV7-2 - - TGTGCCAGCAGCTTAGCTACAGGTATTGCTGGGGCCAACGTCCTGACTTTC CASSLATGIAGANVLTF
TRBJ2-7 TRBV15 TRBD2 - TGTGCCACCAGCAGAGATCAGGCTAGCGGGAGCGAGCAGTACTTC CATSRDQASGSEQYF
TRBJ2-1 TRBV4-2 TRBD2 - TGTGCCAGCAGCCAAGAGGGCGGACTAGCGGGGGCCCTCTCCTACAATGAGCAGTTCTTC CASSQEGGLAGALSYNEQFF
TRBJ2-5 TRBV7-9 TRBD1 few TGTGCCAGCAGCTGGGGACAGGTCAAAGAGACCCAGTACTTC CASSWGQVKETQYF
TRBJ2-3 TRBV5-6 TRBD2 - TGTGCCAGCAGCAGCGGGGGGAGCACAGATACGCAGTATTTT CASSSGGSTDTQYF
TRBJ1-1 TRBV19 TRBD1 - TGTGCCAGTAGTATGGGGACAGGGACCGAAGCTTTCTTT CASSMGTGTEAFF
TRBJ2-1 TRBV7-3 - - TGTGCCAGCAGCGAAAACAGCAATGAGCAGTTCTTC CASSENSNEQFF
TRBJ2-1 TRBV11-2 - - TGTGCCAGCAGCTCGACGACAGGCTACAATGAGCAGTTCTTC CASSSTTGYNEQFF
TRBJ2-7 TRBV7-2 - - TGTGCCAGCAGCTTAGCTGAGGCCTACGAGCAGTACTTC CASSLAEAYEQYF
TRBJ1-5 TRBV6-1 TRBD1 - TGTGCCAGCAGTGGACAGGGGAGCAATCAGCCCCAGCATTTT CASSGQGSNQPQHF
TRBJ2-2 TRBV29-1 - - TGCAGCGTTGAAGACTACAACACCGGGGAGCTGTTTTTT CSVEDYNTGELFF
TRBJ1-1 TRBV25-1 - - TGTGCCAGCGGAGGGACGGTGAACACTGAAGCTTTCTTT CASGGTVNTEAFF
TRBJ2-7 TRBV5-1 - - TGCGCCAGCAAAAGAGAGGGTACCTACGAGCAGTACTTC CASKREGTYEQYF
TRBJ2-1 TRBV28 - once TGTGCCAGCAGCCCCCGACTTTTCCCCTCCTACAATGAGCAGTTCTTC CASSPRLFPSYNEQFF
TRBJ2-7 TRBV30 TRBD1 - TGTGCCTGGAGTGTACAGGGGCTCCGCTACGAGCAGTACTTC CAWSVQGLRYEQYF
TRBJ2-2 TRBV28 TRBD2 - TGTGCCAGCAGTCCTGTAATGCGGGAGGGACCCGGGGAGCTGTTTTTT CASSPVMREGPGELFF
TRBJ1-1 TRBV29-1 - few TGCAGCGTTTATGACGGCGGACAGCCTATGAACACTGAAGCTTTCTTT CSVYDGGQPMNTEAFF
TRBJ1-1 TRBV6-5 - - TGTGCCAGCATGTTCTCCTCGGGAATCCACACTGAAGCTTTCTTT CASMFSSGIHTEAFF
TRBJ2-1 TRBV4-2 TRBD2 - TGTGCCAGCAGCCAGGGGACTAGCGGGAGAGGGCTCAATGAGCAGTTCTTC CASSQGTSGRGLNEQFF